These T cell receptor beta chains were read from a single sample in a study of cytomegalovirus exposure and HLA in healthy donors. Sequencing used immunoSEQ multiplex PCR; TCRdb keeps in-frame clones, though not all of them. This sample has about 100,000 clones, with about 84% found just once. What was sequenced was PBMCs. The origin of the receptors is a man aged 25 to 40 in good health and CMV-seronegative. CDR3s include the opening cysteine and the closing phenylalanine or tryptophan. A D gene is named only where the DNA matches it firmly. Clone sizes are given selectively: once, few, many, or a class where the clone is expanded.

CDR3,J,V,size,D
CASSDDGGAPDTQYF,TRBJ2-3,TRBV6-1,many,TRBD2
CASSRTFKRPQHF,TRBJ1-5,TRBV6-5,-,-
CASSGDRVLGYTF,TRBJ1-2,TRBV6-5,-,TRBD1
CASSPGQINEKLFF,TRBJ1-4,TRBV7-9,-,TRBD1
CASSRINEYGYTF,TRBJ1-2,TRBV28,-,-
CASSQEITRSYEQYF,TRBJ2-7,TRBV4-1,-,-
CASSESGQGYEQYF,-,TRBV10-1,-,TRBD1
CASSLTLNGVRELFF,TRBJ2-2,TRBV5-1,-,-
CASSPRQGAREQYF,TRBJ2-7,TRBV7-9,-,TRBD1
CASSFYDRDSEQYF,TRBJ2-7,TRBV5-4,few,TRBD1
CASSPPEALNTQYF,TRBJ2-3,TRBV28,-,-
CASSQERDYNEQFF,TRBJ2-1,TRBV4-1,-,-
CAISEPHQPQHF,TRBJ1-5,TRBV10-3,-,-
CASSSGTGIYEQYF,TRBJ2-7,TRBV6-5,-,TRBD1
CASSLETGPYEQYF,TRBJ2-7,TRBV7-8,-,-
CASSLAGGRSTQYF,TRBJ2-5,TRBV7-8,-,-
CASSPPGGRNQPQHF,TRBJ1-5,TRBV28,-,-
CATLTENYGYTF,TRBJ1-2,TRBV10-2,-,-
CASSSDSYYGYTF,TRBJ1-2,TRBV2,-,-
CASSSGTVEQYF,TRBJ2-7,TRBV6-5,-,TRBD1
CASQPTGTRPVEQFF,TRBJ2-1,TRBV6-1,-,TRBD2
CASSYGPGYEQYF,TRBJ2-7,TRBV6-5,-,-
CSVPDSTNEKLFF,TRBJ1-4,TRBV29-1,-,-
CASTTLGYEQYF,TRBJ2-7,TRBV28,-,-
CASSLGLAGSSSYEQYF,TRBJ2-7,TRBV5-1,-,TRBD2
CASSLRGSSYNEQFF,TRBJ2-1,TRBV7-7,-,-
CATSRDHADRNTIYF,TRBJ1-3,TRBV15,-,-
CASSPLPQGTNYGYTF,TRBJ1-2,TRBV18,-,TRBD1
CSSLAGGGTEAFF,TRBJ1-1,TRBV29-1,-,-
CAWSGQVGNSPLHF,TRBJ1-6,TRBV30,-,-
CASSSGINEQFF,TRBJ2-1,TRBV9,-,-
CASQLEGYKANDGYTF,TRBJ1-2,TRBV5-6,-,-
CSVTGGSGEQYF,TRBJ2-7,TRBV29-1,few,TRBD1
CASSGIPGAGELFF,TRBJ2-2,TRBV2,-,-
CASSPGQGDTQYF,TRBJ2-3,TRBV18,-,-
CASSPRGRGQRTQYF,TRBJ2-3,TRBV13,-,TRBD1
CASSPSTPEAIF,TRBJ2-1,TRBV28,-,-
CASSPHPGGNNEQFF,TRBJ2-1,TRBV7-7,-,-
CASSLEEGAETFSYEQYF,TRBJ2-7,TRBV7-6,-,-
CASSQGAEQYF,TRBJ2-7,TRBV16,-,-
CASSLFPNQPQHF,TRBJ1-5,TRBV28,-,-
CASGEKAGGRYNEQFF,TRBJ2-1,TRBV5-4,few,TRBD2
CASSESNYRSGTQYF,TRBJ2-5,TRBV10-2,-,-
CASSCRGLANYGYTF,TRBJ1-2,TRBV6-6,-,TRBD1
CASSQGGKGNEKLFF,TRBJ1-4,TRBV4-1,-,-
CASHQAGGGTQYF,TRBJ2-5,TRBV30,-,TRBD2
CASSDLRGSNQPQHF,TRBJ1-5,TRBV6-1,few,-
CASSRQEFYEQYF,TRBJ2-7,TRBV6-6,medium-sized,-
CASSFGLANNEQFF,TRBJ2-1,TRBV27,-,TRBD2